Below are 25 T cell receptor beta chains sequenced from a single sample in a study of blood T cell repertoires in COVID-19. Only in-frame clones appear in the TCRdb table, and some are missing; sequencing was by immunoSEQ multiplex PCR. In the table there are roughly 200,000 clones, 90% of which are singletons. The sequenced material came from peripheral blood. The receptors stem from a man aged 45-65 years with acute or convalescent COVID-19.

The CDR3 reads CASSLRGGSSYNSPLHF. CDR3 DNA: TGTGCCAGCAGTTTACGGGGGGGAAGCTCCTATAATTCACCCCTCCACTTT. This chain joins TRBV27 and TRBJ1-6; TRBD1 is a possible D gene (5 bases). This CDR3 comprises 17 residues. V lost 2 bases to trimming and J lost 0 bases, with 11 bases between them. Germline CDR1 and CDR2: MNHEY and SMNVEV (reference sequence).

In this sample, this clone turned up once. The CDR3 DNA is TGTGCCAGCAGCCTCGACAACCAAGAGACCCAGTACTTC. Translated, it gives CASSLDNQETQYF. The chain is built from TRBV7-2 and TRBJ2-5; D is unresolved. Germline V gene lookup returns CDR1 SGHTA and CDR2 FQGNSA. The CDR3 is 13 residues long. V lost 5 bases and J 0 bases, leaving 7 bases between the germline ends.

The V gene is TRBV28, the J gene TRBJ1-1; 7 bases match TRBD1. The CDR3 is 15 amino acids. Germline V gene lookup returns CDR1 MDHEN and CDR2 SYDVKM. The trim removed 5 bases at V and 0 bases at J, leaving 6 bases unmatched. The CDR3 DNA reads TGTGCCAGCAGTCCATGGACAGGAATGAACACTGAAGCTTTCTTT. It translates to CASSPWTGMNTEAFF.

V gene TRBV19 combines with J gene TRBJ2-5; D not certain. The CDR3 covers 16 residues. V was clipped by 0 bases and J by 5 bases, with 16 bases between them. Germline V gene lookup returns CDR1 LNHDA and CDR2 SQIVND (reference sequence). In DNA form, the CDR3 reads TGTGCCAGTAGTATAGATGGCGGCGGTGTCCGGGAGACCCAGTACTTC. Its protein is CASSIDGGGVRETQYF.

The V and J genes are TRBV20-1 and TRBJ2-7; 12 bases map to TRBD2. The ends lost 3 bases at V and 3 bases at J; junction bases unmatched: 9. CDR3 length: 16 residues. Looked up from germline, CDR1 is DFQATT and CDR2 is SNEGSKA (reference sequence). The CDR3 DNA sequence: TGCAGTGCTAGTGAACCGGGACTAGCGGGCCTCTACGAGCAGTACTTC. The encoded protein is CSASEPGLAGLYEQYF.

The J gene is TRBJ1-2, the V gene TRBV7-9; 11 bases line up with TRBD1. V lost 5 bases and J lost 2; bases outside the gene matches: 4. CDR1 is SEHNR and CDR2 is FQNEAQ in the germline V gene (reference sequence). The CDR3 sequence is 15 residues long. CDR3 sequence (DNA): TGTGCCAGCAGCGGCTGGACAGGGGGCAACTATGGCTACACCTTC. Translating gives CASSGWTGGNYGYTF.

For the CDR3, the DNA is TGTGCCAGCAGGCCCTCTCCAGCGTACACTGAAGCTTTCTTT. It is translated as CASRPSPAYTEAFF. V is TRBV6-5 and J is TRBJ1-1; D ambiguous. Trimming removed 6 bases at V and 3 bases at J, with 14 bases between. Per germline, CDR1 MNHEY and CDR2 SVGAGI. The CDR3 is 14 residues long.

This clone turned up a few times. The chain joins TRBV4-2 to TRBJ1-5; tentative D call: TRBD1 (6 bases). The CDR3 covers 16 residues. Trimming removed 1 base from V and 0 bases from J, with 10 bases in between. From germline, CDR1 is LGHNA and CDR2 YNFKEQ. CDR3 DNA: TGTGCCAGCAGCCAAGGGGACAATTATAGCAATCAGCCCCAGCATTTT. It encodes CASSQGDNYSNQPQHF.

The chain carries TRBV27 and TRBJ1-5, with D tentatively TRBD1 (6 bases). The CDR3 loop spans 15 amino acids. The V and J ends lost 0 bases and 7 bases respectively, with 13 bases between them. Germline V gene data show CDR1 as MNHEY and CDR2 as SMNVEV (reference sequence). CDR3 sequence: CASSLSSYRVQPQHF. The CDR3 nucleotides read TGTGCCAGCAGTTTATCGTCCTACAGGGTACAGCCCCAGCATTTT.

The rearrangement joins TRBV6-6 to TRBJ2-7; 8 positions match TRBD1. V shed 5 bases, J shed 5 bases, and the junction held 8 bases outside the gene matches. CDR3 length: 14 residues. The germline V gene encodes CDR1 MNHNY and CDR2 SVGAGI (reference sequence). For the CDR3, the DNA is TGTGCCAGCAGTCCCAGGACAGGGATCCACGAGCAGTACTTC. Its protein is CASSPRTGIHEQYF.

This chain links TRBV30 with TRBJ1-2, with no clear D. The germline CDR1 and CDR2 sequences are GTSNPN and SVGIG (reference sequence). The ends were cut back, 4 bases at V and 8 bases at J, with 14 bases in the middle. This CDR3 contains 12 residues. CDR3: CAWTKTGWGYTF. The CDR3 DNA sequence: TGTGCCTGGACCAAAACCGGTTGGGGCTACACCTTC.

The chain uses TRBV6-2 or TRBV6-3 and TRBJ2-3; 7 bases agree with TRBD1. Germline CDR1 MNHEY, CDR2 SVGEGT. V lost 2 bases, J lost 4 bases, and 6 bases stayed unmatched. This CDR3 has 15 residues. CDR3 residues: CASSYRTGPADTQYF. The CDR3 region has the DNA TGTGCCAGCAGTTACCGGACAGGTCCCGCAGATACGCAGTATTTT.

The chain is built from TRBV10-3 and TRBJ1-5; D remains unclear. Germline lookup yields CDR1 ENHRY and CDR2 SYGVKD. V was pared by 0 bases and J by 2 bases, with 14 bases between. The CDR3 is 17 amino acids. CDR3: CAISESDKARGNQPQHF. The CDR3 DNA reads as TGTGCCATCAGTGAGTCCGATAAGGCGAGGGGCAATCAGCCCCAGCATTTT.

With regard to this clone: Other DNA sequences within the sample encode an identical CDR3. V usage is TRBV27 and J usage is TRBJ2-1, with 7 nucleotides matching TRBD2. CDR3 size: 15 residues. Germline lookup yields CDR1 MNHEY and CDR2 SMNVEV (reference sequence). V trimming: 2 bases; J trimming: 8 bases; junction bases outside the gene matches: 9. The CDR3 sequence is CASSLGAGESYEQFF. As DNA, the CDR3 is TGTGCCAGCAGTTTAGGGGCGGGGGAGAGTTATGAGCAGTTCTTC.

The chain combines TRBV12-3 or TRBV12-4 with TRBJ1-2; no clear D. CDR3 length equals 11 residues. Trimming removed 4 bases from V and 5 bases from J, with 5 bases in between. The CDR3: CASSSRYGYTF. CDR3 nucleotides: TGTGCCAGCAGTTCGAGGTATGGCTACACCTTC.

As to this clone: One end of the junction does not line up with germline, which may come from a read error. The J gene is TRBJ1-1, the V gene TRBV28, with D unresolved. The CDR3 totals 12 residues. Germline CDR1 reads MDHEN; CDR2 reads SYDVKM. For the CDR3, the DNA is TGTGCCAGCAGTTTGACCCAGACTGGAGCTTTCTTT. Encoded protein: CASSLTQTGAFF.

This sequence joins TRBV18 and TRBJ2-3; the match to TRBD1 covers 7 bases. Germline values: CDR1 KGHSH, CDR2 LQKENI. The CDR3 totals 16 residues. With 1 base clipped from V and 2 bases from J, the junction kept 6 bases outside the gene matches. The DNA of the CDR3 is TGTGCCAGCTCACCACTCGGGACAGACCTCACAGATACGCAGTATTTT. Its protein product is CASSPLGTDLTDTQYF. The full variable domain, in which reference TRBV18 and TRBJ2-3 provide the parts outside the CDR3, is NAGVMQNPRHLVRRRGQEARLRCSPMKGHSHVYWYRQLPEEGLKFMVYLQKENIIDESGMPKERFSAEFPKEGPSILRIQQVVRGDSAAYFCASSPLGTDLTDTQYFGPGTRLTVL.

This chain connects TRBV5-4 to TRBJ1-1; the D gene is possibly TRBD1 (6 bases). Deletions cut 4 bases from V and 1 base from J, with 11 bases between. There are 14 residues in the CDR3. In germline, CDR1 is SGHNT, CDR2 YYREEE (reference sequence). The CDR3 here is CASSRGTSNTEAFF. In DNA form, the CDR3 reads TGTGCCAGCAGCAGGGGGACCTCGAACACTGAAGCTTTCTTT.

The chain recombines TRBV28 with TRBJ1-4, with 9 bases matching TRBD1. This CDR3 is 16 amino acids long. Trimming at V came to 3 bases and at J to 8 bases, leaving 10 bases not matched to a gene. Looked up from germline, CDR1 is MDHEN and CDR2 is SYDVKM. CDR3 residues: CASSFSRTGEYEKLFF. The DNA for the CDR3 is TGTGCCAGCAGTTTCTCTCGGACAGGGGAATACGAAAAACTGTTTTTT. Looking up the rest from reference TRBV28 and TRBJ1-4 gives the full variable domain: DVKVTQSSRYLVKRTGEKVFLECVQDMDHENMFWYRQDPGLGLRLIYFSYDVKMKEKGDIPEGYSVSREKKERFSLILESASTNQTSMYLCASSFSRTGEYEKLFFGSGTQLSVL.

The CDR3 loop reads CASSEASKNTGELFF. CDR3 nucleotide sequence: TGTGCCAGCAGTGAGGCTAGTAAGAACACCGGGGAGCTGTTTTTT. V is TRBV6-1 and J is TRBJ2-2; D call uncertain. V lost 3 bases and J lost 1, with 9 bases in between. Germline V gene data show CDR1 as MNHNS and CDR2 as SASEGT. The CDR3 has 15 residues.

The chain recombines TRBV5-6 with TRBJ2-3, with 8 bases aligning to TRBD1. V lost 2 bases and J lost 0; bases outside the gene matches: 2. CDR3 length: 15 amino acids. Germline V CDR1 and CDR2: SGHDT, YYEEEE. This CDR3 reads CASSFRTGSTDTQYF. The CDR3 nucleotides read TGTGCCAGCAGCTTCCGGACAGGGAGCACAGATACGCAGTATTTT.

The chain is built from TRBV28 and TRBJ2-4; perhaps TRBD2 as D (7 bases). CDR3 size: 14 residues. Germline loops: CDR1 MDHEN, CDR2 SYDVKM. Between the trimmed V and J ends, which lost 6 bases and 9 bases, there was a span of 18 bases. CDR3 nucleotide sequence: TGTGCCAGCAGCGTCGCGGGGGCTAGGGGCATTCAGTACTTC. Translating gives CASSVAGARGIQYF. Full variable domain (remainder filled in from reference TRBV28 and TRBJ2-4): DVKVTQSSRYLVKRTGEKVFLECVQDMDHENMFWYRQDPGLGLRLIYFSYDVKMKEKGDIPEGYSVSREKKERFSLILESASTNQTSMYLCASSVAGARGIQYFGAGTRLSVL.

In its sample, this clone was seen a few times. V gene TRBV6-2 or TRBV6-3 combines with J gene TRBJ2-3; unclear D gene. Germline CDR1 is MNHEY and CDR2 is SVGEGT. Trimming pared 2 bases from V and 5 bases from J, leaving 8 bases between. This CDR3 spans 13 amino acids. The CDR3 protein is CASSYPSRDTQYF. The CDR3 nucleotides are TGTGCCAGCAGTTACCCCTCGAGAGATACGCAGTATTTT.

This CDR3 is CASSAAGTSGGFQYF. Here the CDR3 DNA reads TGTGCCAGCAGCGCTGCCGGGACTAGCGGGGGCTTTCAGTACTTC. The genes are TRBV7-2 and TRBJ2-4; 14 nucleotides line up with TRBD2. The V segment lost 5 bases and the J segment 11 bases; nucleotides outside the gene matches: 8. The CDR3 spans 15 residues. The germline V gene encodes CDR1 SGHTA and CDR2 FQGNSA.

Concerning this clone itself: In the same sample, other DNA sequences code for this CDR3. CDR3: CASSVAVRDTEAFF. As DNA, the CDR3 is TGTGCCAGCAGCGTAGCCGTGAGGGACACTGAAGCTTTCTTT. The rearrangement uses TRBV9 and TRBJ1-1; D is unclear. The CDR3 totals 14 residues. Germline V gives CDR1 SGDLS, CDR2 YYNGEE. V lost 0 bases and J 3 bases, leaving 9 bases between the germline ends.